This TCR beta chain was captured in a study of blood T cell repertoires in COVID-19 (dated by TCRdb to about 2020). Some background on the complete study: The collaborator samples originated in the United States, Italy and Spain and spanned the acute and convalescent phases of COVID-19. The material from the prospective study consisted of cDNA or gDNA derived from T cells, B-cell-depleted T cells, or PBMCs. Deeply sampled blood TCRbeta repertoires from subjects exposed to, actively infected with, or recovered from COVID-19 were included in the dataset. A freely available public database, intended as a resource for researchers studying the immune response to SARS-CoV-2, is where the repertoires were released. The samples were drawn from two sources: the first 160 participants of the ongoing ImmuneRACE study, and some 1,300 subjects contributed by 6 global collaborators. Nearly every sample came with metadata listing a de-identified subject ID, COVID-19 status, age in years and sex. Where HLA class I and class II types were available, the types were taken from metadata supplied by the sample provider, not from assay-based typing.

Whole blood was collected in K2EDTA tubes by collaborating institutions according to the institutions' own protocols. For TCRbeta analysis, collaborator samples were shipped as frozen whole blood, as isolated PBMCs, or as DNA extracted from either sample type. In regard to this clone: Its antigen has not been determined. There are no base qualities to consult, and no much larger clone falls within one base.

TCRbeta CDR3 regions were amplified from genomic DNA by means of the immunoSEQ Assay, a bias-controlled multiplex PCR. The original pipeline was this. Within the assay, amplification of reference gene primers was used to estimate how many nucleated cells each sample contained. Sequence reads were collapsed and filtered to measure the absolute abundance of every unique TCRbeta CDR3 rearrangement. For each sample, productive Simpson clonality was calculated as the square root of Simpson's diversity index over productive rearrangements. TCRdb holds this immuneACCESS table with in-frame rearrangements only. Some clones are missing; in checked studies, unresolved V genes explain under half, and the rest has no known cause. The DNA was the basis for D and trimming; V, J and clone size are from that table. The sample table contains approximately 140,000 clones; only one count was recorded for approximately 80% of them. The top ten constitute under 2.5% of the sample.

What the work shows at the level of the full study, not this receptor alone: How much clinical and demographic metadata was included differed by source and by participant, and the metadata was provided uncurated.

Sequencing was performed on peripheral blood. The source is a man in his 70s with acute or convalescent COVID-19.

The nucleotide sequence is given as TGCGCCAGCAGCTTGGGGAAGAGCGGACAGGGGGCGAGGCAAGAGACCCAGTACTTC. It translates as CASSLGKSGQGARQETQYF. In this chain, TRBV5-1 is recombined with TRBJ2-5, and 11 junctional nucleotides match TRBD1. Clipping removes 0 bases from V and 2 bases from J, with 12 as the unmatched junction base count. The CDR3, from cysteine to phenylalanine, totals 19 residues. The read is trimmed to its CDR3 DNA, 57 bases read in frame from base 1. CDR1 and CDR2 (SGHRS, YFSETQ) derive from the germline V gene.